Shown below are 10 T cell receptor beta chains from a single sample sequenced in a study of regulatory T cells. The primer mix had 52 TRBV and 13 TRBJ primers. Profiling relied on immunoSEQ multiplex PCR, and the TCRdb table lists in-frame clones only, not all of them. The table shows around 29,000 clones, with about 93% occurring only once. Which antigens these TCRs recognize remains unknown. Study results and caveats: In CD3G-deficient patients, conventional CD4+ T cells were enriched for hydrophobic CDR3 residues at positions 6 and 7.

Specimen: conventional CD4+ T cells sorted from blood. These receptors were obtained from a child aged 2 to 9 with CD3G deficiency.

V and J are TRBV28 and TRBJ2-1; 7 bases align to TRBD2. V was pared by 3 bases and J by 7 bases, with 6 bases of the junction left unmatched. Germline V gives CDR1 MDHEN, CDR2 SYDVKM. The CDR3 extends over 14 amino acids. The CDR3 loop is CASSFGGSRNEQFF. In DNA form, the CDR3 reads TGTGCCAGCAGTTTCGGCGGGAGTAGAAATGAGCAGTTCTTC.

This rearrangement joins TRBV13 to TRBJ2-1, with 15 bases matching TRBD2. The CDR3 is 17 residues long. Trimming at V came to 3 bases and at J to 9 bases, leaving 9 bases not matched to a gene. CDR1 is PRHDT, CDR2 FYEKMQ, per germline (reference sequence). The CDR3 DNA sequence: TGTGCCAGCAGCTTCCGGACTAGCGGGAGGGCAATATCTGAGCAGTTCTTC. Amino acids: CASSFRTSGRAISEQFF. Supplemented by reference TRBV13 and TRBJ2-1, the full variable domain reads AAGVIQSPRHLIKEKRETATLKCYPIPRHDTVYWYQQGPGQDPQFLISFYEKMQSDKGSIPDRFSAQQFSDYHSELNMSSLELGDSALYFCASSFRTSGRAISEQFFGPGTRLTVL.

The rearrangement joins TRBV7-9 to TRBJ1-3, with D possibly matching TRBD1 (5 bases). The CDR3 loop spans 15 amino acids. CDR1 and CDR2 (germline): SEHNR, FQNEAQ (reference sequence). V shed 4 bases and J shed 4 bases, with 14 bases lying between them. The CDR3 here is CASSSQGLLGNTIYF. In DNA form, the CDR3 reads TGTGCCAGCAGCTCGCAGGGTTTGCTCGGAAACACCATATATTTT.

The genes are TRBV28 and TRBJ2-3, with a tentative D call TRBD1 (5 bases). The V gene lost 5 bases and the J gene lost 0 bases, with 21 bases spanning the gap. CDR1 and CDR2 (germline): MDHEN, SYDVKM. CDR3 length: 18 amino acids. The CDR3 sequence is CASSPILKDSSSTDTQYF. CDR3 sequence (DNA): TGTGCCAGCAGTCCAATTCTCAAAGACAGTTCTAGCACAGATACGCAGTATTTT.

This clone has a handful of counts. The V gene is TRBV5-1, the J gene TRBJ1-5, with D possibly TRBD1 on 5 matching bases. Trimming pared 5 bases from V and 7 bases from J, leaving 13 bases between. This CDR3 has 13 amino acids. CDR1 and CDR2 from the germline V gene are SGHRS and YFSETQ. CDR3 coding DNA: TGCGCCAGCAGAGTTACAGGTACCCAGCCCCAGCATTTT. Translated, it gives CASRVTGTQPQHF.

The J gene is TRBJ2-7, the V gene TRBV28; D is perhaps TRBD1 (5 bases). Germline-derived CDR1 and CDR2 are MDHEN and SYDVKM. CDR3 size: 13 residues. The ends were cut back, 6 bases at V and 3 bases at J, with 12 bases in the middle. In nucleotides, the CDR3 is TGTGCCAGCAGAGGGGCAGGAATCTACGAGCAGTACTTC. This sequence encodes CASRGAGIYEQYF.

V gene TRBV28 combines with J gene TRBJ1-2; tentatively, D is TRBD1 (6 bases). CDR3 length equals 13 residues. Germline CDR1 and CDR2: MDHEN and SYDVKM. Trimming took 2 bases from V and 6 from J, leaving 10 bases between them. CDR3 coding DNA: TGTGCCAGCAGTTTACAGGGGACCCATGGCTACACCTTC. Translating gives CASSLQGTHGYTF.

The rearrangement joins TRBV6-1 to TRBJ2-7; maybe TRBD1 (6 bases). The DNA end lines up better with TRBJ2-4; the J call may be wrong. CDR1 is MNHNS and CDR2 is SASEGT in the germline V gene. This CDR3 is 13 amino acids long. The CDR3 DNA reads as TGTGCCAGCAGTGAAAACAGGGCTCTCATTCAGTACTTC. Its translation is CASSENRALIQYF.

The V and J genes are TRBV6-1 and TRBJ2-7; D not resolved. The V gene's germline CDR1 is MNHNS and CDR2 SASEGT. Trimming stripped 5 bases from V and 0 bases from J, with 11 bases between. The CDR3 loop spans 14 amino acids. Here the CDR3 reads CASSPFSSSYEQYF. CDR3 in DNA: TGTGCCAGCAGTCCCTTTTCGAGCTCCTACGAGCAGTACTTC.

The CDR3 reads CASSPIDRLNTEAFF. The CDR3 nucleotides read TGTGCCAGCAGCCCCATCGACAGGCTGAACACTGAAGCTTTCTTT. The genes are TRBV28 and TRBJ1-1; D may be TRBD1 (6 bases). Trimming stripped 6 bases from V and 0 bases from J, with 14 bases between. The CDR3 sequence is 15 residues long. Germline CDR1 reads MDHEN; CDR2 reads SYDVKM. Based on the CDR3 plus reference TRBV28 and TRBJ1-1, the full variable domain is DVKVTQSSRYLVKRTGEKVFLECVQDMDHENMFWYRQDPGLGLRLIYFSYDVKMKEKGDIPEGYSVSREKKERFSLILESASTNQTSMYLCASSPIDRLNTEAFFGQGTRLTVV.